This TCR beta chain was identified in a study of cytomegalovirus exposure and HLA in healthy donors. Study summary: The study placed 70% to 85% of its roughly 430 genotyped donors in the Caucasian-associated ancestry cluster.

The table lists this clone with a count of one. What it binds is unknown. Germline lookup yields CDR1 MNHNY and CDR2 SVGAGI (reference sequence). The CDR3 consists of 13 residues. V trimming: 6 bases; J trimming: 6 bases; junction bases outside the gene matches: 7. Overall study results and limits: According to an earlier analysis, most TCR beta V segments yielded productive rearrangements about 87% or about 30% of the time. An Asian-associated ancestry cluster reportedly showed fewer N-insertions than the roughly 700-donor mean in a later analysis.

Use of 60 Vbeta and 13 Jbeta primers characterized the PCR. TCRdb's copy holds only in-frame clones and misses some; the assay was immunoSEQ multiplex PCR. The data hold about 180,000 clones, with 70% to 90% observed a single time. The sample comprised PBMCs. The receptor was isolated from a woman in her 30s in good health and CMV-seronegative. This sequence joins TRBV6-6 and TRBJ1-2, with 7 nucleotides matching TRBD1. Here the CDR3 DNA reads TGTGCCAGCAGCCCGACAGGGAGTCATGGCTACACCTTC. It codes for CASSPTGSHGYTF.